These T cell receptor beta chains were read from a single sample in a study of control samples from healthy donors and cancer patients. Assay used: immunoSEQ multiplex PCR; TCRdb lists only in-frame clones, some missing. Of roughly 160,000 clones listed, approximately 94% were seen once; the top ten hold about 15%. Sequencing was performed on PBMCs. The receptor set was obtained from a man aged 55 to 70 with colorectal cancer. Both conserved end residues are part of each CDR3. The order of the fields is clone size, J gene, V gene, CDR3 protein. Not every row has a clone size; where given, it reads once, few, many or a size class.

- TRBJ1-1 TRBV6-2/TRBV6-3 CASSDPPSNTEAFF
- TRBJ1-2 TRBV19 CASSSDPGYTF
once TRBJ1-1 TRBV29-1 CSAKQGGEAFF
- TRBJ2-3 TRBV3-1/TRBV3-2 CASSPTSTDTQYF
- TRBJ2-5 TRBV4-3 CASSQELGGGRETQYF
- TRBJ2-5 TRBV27 CASSLELAGETQYF
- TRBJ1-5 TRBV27 CASSPSLGESSNQPQHF
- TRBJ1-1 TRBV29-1 CSGASMENTEAFF
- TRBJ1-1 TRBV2 CASSESGRRTEAFF
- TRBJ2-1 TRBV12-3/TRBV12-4 CASTRSRGCEQFF
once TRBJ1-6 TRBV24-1 CAASTISSPLHF
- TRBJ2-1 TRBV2 CASSLNVATYNEQFF
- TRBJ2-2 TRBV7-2 CASSATLTGPGELFF
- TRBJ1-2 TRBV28 CASRAPGAQEGYTF
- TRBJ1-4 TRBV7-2 CASSLAGGNEKLFF
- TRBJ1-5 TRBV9 CASSVTPRPNQPQHF
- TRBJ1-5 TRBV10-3 CAISAGQGGSNQPQHF
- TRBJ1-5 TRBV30 CAWSSPRTGGLASQPQHF
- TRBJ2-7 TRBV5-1 CASTWTSGGLYEQYF
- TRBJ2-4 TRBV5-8 CASSTGRRGPADIQYF
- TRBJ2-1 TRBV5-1 CASSPAGGSYNEQFF
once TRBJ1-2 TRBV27 CASIGGDGYTF
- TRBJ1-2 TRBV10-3 CAISGGRQGNGYTF
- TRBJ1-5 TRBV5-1 CASSLGGTWQPQHF
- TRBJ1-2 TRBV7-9 CASTPGPTYNYGYTF
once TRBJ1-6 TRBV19 CASRDRVLNSPLHF
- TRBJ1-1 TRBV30 CAWRINGWSEAFF
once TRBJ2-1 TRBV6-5 CASSYGRRNNEQFF
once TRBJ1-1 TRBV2 CASSEQGGLLGTEAFF